This T cell receptor (beta chain) was retrieved from a study of tumour-infiltrating T cells in Burkitt lymphoma. Here immunoSEQ multiplex PCR was the method, and the copy in TCRdb shows in-frame clones only, minus some. The table has some 1,400 clones, about an eighth seen once; the top ten hold about 16%. Study-wide results and limits: Public clonotypes, several, appeared across numerous Burkitt lymphoma patients.

This clone has just a few counts. What it binds is unknown. Sequenced input: tumor tissue. The receptor was isolated from a human donor with Burkitt lymphoma.

The CDR3 region is CASSLDLGGYTF. DNA of the CDR3: TGTGCCAGCAGCTTAGACCTCGGGGGCTACACCTTC. The chain recombines TRBV7-2 with TRBJ1-2; D remains unclear. V lost 1 base and J 8 bases, leaving 8 bases between the germline ends. Germline V gene lookup returns CDR1 SGHTA and CDR2 FQGNSA. The CDR3 spans 12 residues.